Each of the 10 T cell receptor beta chains below was sequenced from the same sample in a study of OX40 agonist ivuxolimab in advanced cancers. Here immunoSEQ multiplex PCR was the method, and the copy in TCRdb shows in-frame clones only, minus some. The data hold tens of thousands of clones, with 86% observed a single time. Material: CD4+ or CD8+ T cells sorted from blood, obtained in a trial of the OX40 agonist ivuxolimab. Every receptor here comes from an adult with an advanced solid tumor such as melanoma, head and neck, liver or kidney cancer.

This clone was observed a few times. This chain links TRBV27 with TRBJ1-6; D not certain. Germline V gives CDR1 MNHEY, CDR2 SMNVEV (reference sequence). Between the trimmed V and J ends, which lost 6 bases and 5 bases, there was a span of 14 bases. The CDR3 is 15 residues long. CDR3 sequence reads: CASSPRQGDNSPLHF. The CDR3 bases are TGTGCCAGCAGCCCCCGACAAGGTGATAATTCACCCCTCCACTTT.

A single count supports this clone. This sequence joins TRBV5-6 and TRBJ2-4; D may be TRBD2 (5 bases). Trimming removed 2 bases at V and 12 bases at J, with 15 bases between. The CDR3 length is 13 residues. CDR1 is SGHDT and CDR2 is YYEEEE in the germline V gene. Here the CDR3 reads CASSFLVSGNQYF. CDR3 coding DNA: TGTGCCAGCAGCTTTTTAGTGAGCGGAAATCAGTACTTC.

The rearrangement joins TRBV10-3 to TRBJ1-1; D ambiguous. Germline values: CDR1 ENHRY, CDR2 SYGVKD. The CDR3 contains 12 residues. The V and J ends lost 6 bases and 5 bases respectively, with 10 bases between them. CDR3 protein: CAISPSRTEAFF. The DNA for the CDR3 is TGTGCCATCAGCCCTTCTAGGACTGAAGCTTTCTTT.

The rearrangement links TRBV6-4 to TRBJ2-3; D might be TRBD1 (6 bases). Trimming cost V 3 bases and J 2 bases, with 12 bases left between them. CDR1 is MRHNA, CDR2 SNTAGT, per germline. The CDR3 is 15 amino acids. CDR3 DNA sequence: TGTGCCAGCAGTGAGTCCACAGGGTCCACAGATACGCAGTATTTT. Its protein is CASSESTGSTDTQYF.

The V call is TRBV19, the J call TRBJ1-1, with D possibly matching TRBD1 (6 bases). The germline V and J ends were trimmed by 4 bases and 1 base, with 16 bases remaining between them. This CDR3 region has 16 residues. CDR1 and CDR2 (germline): LNHDA, SQIVND (reference sequence). DNA of the CDR3: TGTGCCAGTAGTAACAAAAAGACAGGAGCGAACACTGAAGCTTTCTTT. Encoded protein: CASSNKKTGANTEAFF.

V and J are TRBV5-6 and TRBJ2-7, with TRBD1 identical over 7 bases. Per germline, CDR1 SGHDT and CDR2 YYEEEE. This CDR3 comprises 13 residues. V lost 7 bases and J lost 3; bases outside the gene matches: 7. The DNA of the CDR3 is TGTGCCAGCTTTTACCGGGACAGCTACGAGCAGTACTTC. Residues: CASFYRDSYEQYF.

The chain links TRBV6-6 to TRBJ2-7; 7 bases map to TRBD2. This CDR3 is 13 amino acids long. J lost 4 bases, V lost 7 bases, and 7 bases had no gene match. Germline values: CDR1 MNHNY, CDR2 SVGAGI (reference sequence). In DNA form, the CDR3 reads TGTGCCAGCAATGGCGGGGGTATTTACGAGCAGTACTTC. Translated, it gives CASNGGGIYEQYF.

The rearrangement joins TRBV7-2 to TRBJ1-4; no firm D call. The germline V and J ends were trimmed by 10 bases and 4 bases, with 13 bases remaining between them. This CDR3 spans 13 amino acids. Germline lookup yields CDR1 SGHTA and CDR2 FQGNSA. CDR3: CATRGSLNEKLFF. CDR3 bases: TGTGCCACCAGAGGCAGCCTTAATGAAAAACTGTTTTTT.

The chain links TRBV6-6 to TRBJ1-1; D is perhaps TRBD1 (6 bases). Germline-derived CDR1 and CDR2 are MNHNY and SVGAGI (reference sequence). V lost 9 bases, J lost 8 bases, and 13 bases lay in between. The CDR3 length is 11 residues. The CDR3 nucleotides read TGTGCCAGTCTATGGGGACAAGAAGCTTTCTTT. This translates into CASLWGQEAFF.

The rearrangement links TRBV7-3 to TRBJ2-4; 8 bases fit TRBD2. CDR1 is SGHTA, CDR2 FQGTGA, per germline. CDR3 length: 13 amino acids. V was clipped by 4 bases and J by 9 bases; unmatched bases: 5. This CDR3 reads CASSSRGEGIQYF. CDR3 nucleotides: TGTGCCAGCAGCTCGCGGGGGGAAGGCATTCAGTACTTC. Combining the CDR3 with reference TRBV7-3 and TRBJ2-4 gives the whole variable domain GAGVSQTPSNKVTEKGKYVELRCDPISGHTALYWYRQSLGQGPEFLIYFQGTGAADDSGLPNDRFFAVRPEGSVSTLKIQRTERGDSAVYLCASSSRGEGIQYFGAGTRLSVL.